The entry that follows covers one T cell receptor beta chain sequence. Its target is not known. This CDR3 spans 15 amino acids. V was trimmed by 5 bases and J by 6 bases, leaving 17 bases between them. Germline CDR1 reads KGHSH; CDR2 reads LQKENI. This sample was included in a study of shared clonotypes between healthy human individuals. In the authors' workflow: Junction-only sequences without quality scores were provided by ImmunoSEQ, so filtering was different. Profiled with immunoSEQ multiplex PCR; TCRdb holds only in-frame clones, not every one. V, J and clone size are taken as reported in that table, and D and trimming were inferred from the DNA itself. The sample has approximately 1,500,000 clones, approximately 96% seen once. Study-wide findings and caveats: Only blood was sampled; tissue repertoires likely differ.

Healthy HIV-negative adults with no recent acute infections or vaccinations were recruited as donors. This clonotype originated in a man aged 25 to 40 in good health. Sequencing used naive CD4+ T cells sorted from blood. Subset reported: CD45RA+ positively selected. The chain uses TRBV18 and TRBJ2-1; the D is unclear. CDR3 bases: TGTGCCAGCTCAATGTTTAAGGAATTGAGCAATGAGCAGTTCTTC. It specifies CASSMFKELSNEQFF. The full variable domain, completed using reference TRBV18 and TRBJ2-1, is NAGVMQNPRHLVRRRGQEARLRCSPMKGHSHVYWYRQLPEEGLKFMVYLQKENIIDESGMPKERFSAEFPKEGPSILRIQQVVRGDSAAYFCASSMFKELSNEQFFGPGTRLTVL.